These 17 T cell receptor beta chains came from one sample sequenced in a study of shared clonotypes between healthy human individuals. Libraries were prepared by immunoSEQ multiplex PCR; TCRdb keeps only in-frame clonotypes and omits some of them. The sample lists about 500,000 clones; 70% to 80% were seen once. The sequenced sample was PBMCs. The receptors shown here come from a woman between 35 and 50 years old in good health. Some clones in this sample may be carry-over from other donors' samples.

The chain links TRBV5-1 to TRBJ1-4; no reliable D call. CDR3 length equals 13 residues. The V end was cut by 0 bases, the J end by 7 bases, with 7 bases between. Germline V gives CDR1 SGHRS, CDR2 YFSETQ. CDR3 sequence (DNA): TGCGCCAGCAGCTTGGGAGGGATTGAAAAACTGTTTTTT. Amino acid sequence: CASSLGGIEKLFF.

The chain joins TRBV27 to TRBJ2-1; 14 positions match TRBD2. The CDR3 totals 18 residues. Germline V lookup: CDR1 MNHEY, CDR2 SMNVEV (reference sequence). The J segment lost 4 bases and the V segment lost 3 bases, leaving 8 bases of the junction unmatched. The CDR3 here is CASSFLGLAGVRYNEQFF. For the CDR3, the DNA is TGTGCCAGCAGTTTTCTGGGACTAGCGGGAGTAAGGTACAATGAGCAGTTCTTC.

This chain joins TRBV2 and TRBJ2-1; TRBD2 agrees at 14 bases. The CDR3 runs to 15 residues. J was trimmed by 8 bases and V by 4 bases; bases with no gene match: 4. Per germline, CDR1 SNHLY and CDR2 FYNNEI. The CDR3 region has the DNA TGTGCCAGCAGTGCGGGGACTAGCGGGAGCCATGAGCAGTTCTTC. Its protein product is CASSAGTSGSHEQFF.

On this clone: It differs at one base from a far larger clone, so likely a read error. This sequence joins TRBV30 and TRBJ1-2; D remains unclear. CDR1 and CDR2 (germline): GTSNPN, SVGIG (reference sequence). V lost 0 bases and J 8 bases, leaving 7 bases between the germline ends. The CDR3 has 11 amino acids. The CDR3 nucleotides read TGTGCCTGGAGTGTCTATAACGGCTACACCTTC. This sequence encodes CAWSVYNGYTF.

The J gene is TRBJ2-2, the V gene TRBV27; 8 bases map to TRBD1. V dropped 3 bases and J dropped 5; count of bases not matched to a gene: 23. The CDR3 extends over 21 amino acids. The germline V gene has CDR1 MNHEY and CDR2 SMNVEV (reference sequence). CDR3 nucleotides: TGTGCCAGCAGTTTCCTTTATGGGTGGGCAGGGGGCGTTGGGCGTACCGGGGAGCTGTTTTTT. Its translation: CASSFLYGWAGGVGRTGELFF.

This clone was found a few times. This chain uses TRBV7-9 with TRBJ1-1; D gene uncertain. V was shortened by 5 bases and J by 1 base, with 8 bases between the two germline ends. The CDR3 is 13 amino acids. Germline V gene lookup returns CDR1 SEHNR and CDR2 FQNEAQ (reference sequence). Here the CDR3 reads CASSKHENTEAFF. The CDR3 nucleotides read TGTGCCAGCAGCAAACACGAGAACACTGAAGCTTTCTTT. Drawing the rest from reference TRBV7-9 and TRBJ1-1, the complete variable domain is DTGVSQNPRHKITKRGQNVTFRCDPISEHNRLYWYRQTLGQGPEFLTYFQNEAQLEKSRLLSDRFSAERPKGSFSTLEIQRTEQGDSAMYLCASSKHENTEAFFGQGTRLTVV.

The V gene is TRBV29-1, the J gene TRBJ2-5, with D unclear. Trimming removed 4 bases at V and 7 bases at J, with 13 bases between. The CDR3 consists of 12 residues. CDR1 and CDR2 (germline): SQVTM, ANQGSEA. The CDR3 protein is CSVAGALGTQYF. CDR3 coding DNA: TGCAGCGTTGCAGGAGCTCTGGGGACCCAGTACTTC.

The gene calls are TRBV28 and TRBJ1-1; possible D gene TRBD1, 5 bases. This CDR3 is built from 14 residues. The germline gives CDR1 MDHEN, CDR2 SYDVKM. V was pared by 6 bases and J by 5 bases, with 16 bases between. The CDR3: CASRPGTDETEAFF. CDR3 DNA: TGTGCCAGCAGACCCGGGACGGATGAAACTGAAGCTTTCTTT.

The genes are TRBV2 and TRBJ1-1, with TRBD1 matching 12 bases. The germline V gene has CDR1 SNHLY and CDR2 FYNNEI. This CDR3 is built from 16 residues. The V segment lost 3 bases and the J segment 4 bases; nucleotides outside the gene matches: 6. The CDR3 DNA follows: TGTGCCAGCAGTGATCCGGGACAGGGGGCGTTCACTGAAGCTTTCTTT. Its protein is CASSDPGQGAFTEAFF.

This sequence joins TRBV19 and TRBJ2-7; D is undetermined. The CDR3 extends over 15 amino acids. Germline V lookup: CDR1 LNHDA, CDR2 SQIVND (reference sequence). Deletions cut 7 bases from V and 6 bases from J, with 22 bases between. This chain's CDR3 is CASTRIGEGASEQYF. CDR3 nucleotides: TGTGCCAGTACCAGAATTGGGGAAGGAGCTTCCGAGCAGTACTTC.

This clone was observed a handful of times. The CDR3 loop reads CASEREGSSYEQYF. DNA of the CDR3: TGTGCCAGTGAGCGGGAGGGCAGCTCCTACGAGCAGTACTTC. The chain is built from TRBV28 and TRBJ2-7; 10 nucleotides match TRBD2. J gave up 0 bases and V 9 bases, and 5 bases lay outside the gene matches. This CDR3 has 14 residues. CDR1 is MDHEN, CDR2 SYDVKM, per germline. The entire variable domain, with the rest obtained from reference TRBV28 and TRBJ2-7, is as follows: DVKVTQSSRYLVKRTGEKVFLECVQDMDHENMFWYRQDPGLGLRLIYFSYDVKMKEKGDIPEGYSVSREKKERFSLILESASTNQTSMYLCASEREGSSYEQYFGPGTRLTVT.

The V and J genes are TRBV15 and TRBJ2-1; 9 positions match TRBD1. Germline V gene lookup returns CDR1 LNHNV and CDR2 YYDKDF (reference sequence). This CDR3 is built from 14 residues. V shed 0 bases, J shed 14 bases, and the junction held 8 bases outside the gene matches. The CDR3 loop reads CATSRDRLTGGEFF. The CDR3 bases are TGTGCCACCAGCAGAGATAGGTTGACAGGGGGTGAGTTCTTC. The variable domain in full, completed from reference TRBV15 and TRBJ2-1, reads DAMVIQNPRYQVTQFGKPVTLSCSQTLNHNVMYWYQQKSSQAPKLLFHYYDKDFNNEADTPDNFQSRRPNTSFCFLDIRSPGLGDTAMYLCATSRDRLTGGEFFGPGTRLTVL.

The chain carries TRBV11-2 and TRBJ2-7, with D perhaps matching TRBD2 (6 bases). V lost 5 bases to trimming and J lost 6 bases, with 11 bases between them. Germline loops: CDR1 SGHAT, CDR2 FQNNGV. The CDR3 loop spans 12 amino acids. The CDR3 coding sequence is TGTGCCAGCAGCATCAGGGACTCCGAGCAGTACTTC. This encodes CASSIRDSEQYF.

The V gene is TRBV5-1, the J gene TRBJ2-7, with 11 bases identical to TRBD2. CDR3 length: 15 residues. The V gene's germline CDR1 is SGHRS and CDR2 YFSETQ. V was clipped by 3 bases and J by 2 bases; unmatched bases: 4. As DNA, the CDR3 is TGCGCCAGCAGCTCAACTAGCGGGAGTCCCTACGAGCAGTACTTC. Residues: CASSSTSGSPYEQYF.

The chain links TRBV27 to TRBJ2-7; D not resolved. Germline assignment: CDR1 MNHEY and CDR2 SMNVEV (reference sequence). V was pared by 2 bases and J by 2 bases, with 7 bases between. The CDR3 runs to 13 residues. The CDR3 DNA follows: TGTGCCAGCAGTTTAGACAAGGCCTACGAGCAGTACTTC. This sequence encodes CASSLDKAYEQYF.

The J gene is TRBJ2-5, the V gene TRBV11-3, with D possibly TRBD1 on 6 matching bases. This CDR3 has 15 amino acids. The V end lost 1 base, the J end lost 1 base, and 10 bases lay between the germline ends. Per germline, CDR1 SGHNT and CDR2 YENEEA. CDR3 nucleotides: TGTGCCAGCAGCTTAGTCGCAGGGGCCCAAGAGACCCAGTACTTC. This encodes CASSLVAGAQETQYF.

Turning to this clone: Within the sample, other DNA sequences also encode this same CDR3. The chain recombines TRBV5-1 with TRBJ2-7; D possibly matches TRBD1 or TRBD2 (5 bases each). The CDR3 sequence is 12 residues long. Trimming left V 1 base short and J 5 bases short, with 7 bases between. Germline CDR1 is SGHRS and CDR2 is YFSETQ. The CDR3 DNA is TGCGCCAGCAGCTTGCGAGGGGACGAGCAGTACTTC. It is translated as CASSLRGDEQYF.